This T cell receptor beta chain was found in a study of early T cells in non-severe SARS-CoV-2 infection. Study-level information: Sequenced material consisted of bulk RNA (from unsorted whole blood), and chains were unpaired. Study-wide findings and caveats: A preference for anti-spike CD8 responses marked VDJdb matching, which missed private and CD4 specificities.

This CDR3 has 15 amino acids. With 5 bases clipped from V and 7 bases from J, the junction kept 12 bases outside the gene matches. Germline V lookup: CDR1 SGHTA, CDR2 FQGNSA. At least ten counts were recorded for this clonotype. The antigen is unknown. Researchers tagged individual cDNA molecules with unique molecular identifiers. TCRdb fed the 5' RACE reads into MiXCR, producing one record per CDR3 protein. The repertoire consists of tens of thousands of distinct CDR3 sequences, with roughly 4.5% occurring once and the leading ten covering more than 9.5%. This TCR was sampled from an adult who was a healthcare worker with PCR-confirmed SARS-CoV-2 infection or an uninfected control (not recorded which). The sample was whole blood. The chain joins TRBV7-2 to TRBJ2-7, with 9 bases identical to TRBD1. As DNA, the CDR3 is TGTGCCAGCAGCCCTCAACAGGGGGCAGGAGGGGAGCAGTACTTC. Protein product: CASSPQQGAGGEQYF.